Below, 17 T cell receptor beta chains from the same sample are listed, as sequenced in a study of CD8 T cells in ankylosing spondylitis (dated by TCRdb to the late 2010s). Preparation of the library involved 5' RACE. TCRdb records Illumina HiSeq 2500 as the sequencer. The raw public reads went through TCRdb reprocessing: fastp at Q25, MiXCR clone calling, in-frame beta chains kept. Each entry merges the rows of one CDR3 protein and shows their most common DNA and genes. Counted in this sample were 200,000 to 300,000 distinct CDR3 sequences; more than 20% of them appeared once. Roughly 0.6% of the sample comes from the top ten. The sample comprised blood, either unsorted or a sorted T cell fraction (not recorded which). The source is a male donor with ankylosing spondylitis or in good health (not recorded which).

This CDR3 reads CATSDRRGETQYF. The CDR3 coding sequence is TGTGCCACCAGTGATCGACGGGGGGAGACCCAGTACTTC. This rearrangement joins TRBV24-1 to TRBJ2-5; D may be TRBD2 (6 bases). The length of the CDR3 is 13 residues. The germline V and J ends were trimmed by 3 bases and 5 bases, with 9 bases remaining between them. Germline V CDR1 and CDR2: KGHDR, SFDVKD.

The sample holds many counts of this clonotype. Written as DNA, the CDR3 is TGTGCCAGCAGTGGGGGGGGGCAGGTCACCGGGGAGCTGTTTTTT. Protein: CASSGGGQVTGELFF. The gene calls are TRBV2 and TRBJ2-2; D perhaps matches TRBD2 (7 bases). V was pared by 4 bases and J by 4 bases, with 13 bases between. The CDR3 totals 15 residues. Germline lookup yields CDR1 SNHLY and CDR2 FYNNEI.

The gene calls are TRBV10-1 and TRBJ1-5; a possible D gene is TRBD1 (6 bases). V lost 2 bases and J lost 5, with 7 bases in between. This CDR3 has 13 amino acids. CDR1 is WNHNN and CDR2 is SYGVQD in the germline V gene (reference sequence). The CDR3 DNA reads as TGCGCCAGCAGTGAGGCAGGGGATCAGCCCCAGCATTTT. Residues: CASSEAGDQPQHF.

The rearrangement uses TRBV4-1 and TRBJ2-1, with TRBD2 matching over 7 bases. The CDR3 totals 16 residues. Germline V gives CDR1 MGHRA, CDR2 YSYEKL. The junction had 6 bases not matched to a gene; V was cut back by 3 bases and J by 1 base. CDR3: CASSQRAGRSYNEQFF. The CDR3 DNA sequence: TGCGCCAGCAGCCAGCGAGCGGGGCGGTCCTACAATGAGCAGTTCTTC.

This clonotype was counted at least ten times. The chain recombines TRBV14 with TRBJ1-1; possible D gene TRBD1, 6 bases. Germline V CDR1 and CDR2: SGHDN, FVKESK. Trimming pared 8 bases from V and 0 bases from J, leaving 10 bases between. This CDR3 has 13 amino acids. The DNA for the CDR3 is TGTGCCAGCGGAAAGGGGGTGAACACTGAAGCTTTCTTT. Amino acid sequence: CASGKGVNTEAFF.

Only a few counts were recorded for this clonotype. The chain is built from TRBV12-3 or TRBV12-4 and TRBJ2-2; D is uncertain. Trimming cost V 6 bases and J 7 bases, with 9 bases left between them. CDR3 length: 12 amino acids. As DNA, the CDR3 is TGTGCCAGCAGCCCCGATAACGGGGAGCTGTTTTTT. Amino acid sequence: CASSPDNGELFF.

There are a few counts of this clonotype. V and J are TRBV3-1 and TRBJ2-5; 12 positions match TRBD2. This CDR3 has 15 residues. Germline-derived CDR1 and CDR2 are LGHDT and YNNKEL (reference sequence). J lost 4 bases, V lost 6 bases, and 6 bases had no gene match. CDR3 residues: CASRRLAGVRETQYF. For the CDR3, the DNA is TGTGCCAGCAGACGACTAGCGGGGGTACGAGAGACCCAGTACTTC.

This clonotype was counted many times. This CDR3 is CSAPGEKLFF. In nucleotides, the CDR3 is TGCAGTGCCCCCGGTGAAAAACTGTTTTTT. V gene TRBV20-1 combines with J gene TRBJ1-4; D is unclear. Germline V CDR1 and CDR2: DFQATT, SNEGSKA (reference sequence). The germline V and J ends were trimmed by 6 bases and 7 bases, with 6 bases remaining between them. The length of the CDR3 is 10 residues.

This chain links TRBV29-1 with TRBJ2-3, with TRBD2 matching over 8 bases. Germline CDR1 is SQVTM and CDR2 is ANQGSEA. With 4 bases clipped from V and 3 bases from J, the junction kept 9 bases outside the gene matches. The CDR3 runs to 15 residues. CDR3 amino acids: CSVGGPGLGTDTQYF. Written as DNA, the CDR3 is TGCAGCGTTGGGGGACCGGGACTAGGGACAGATACGCAGTATTTT.

Ten or more counts support this clonotype. The V gene is TRBV20-1, the J gene TRBJ2-1; TRBD2 aligns across 7 bases. Germline V gene sequence: CDR1 DFQATT, CDR2 SNEGSKA (reference sequence). The CDR3 consists of 15 residues. V was pared by 3 bases and J by 6 bases, with 11 bases of the junction left unmatched. The CDR3 DNA follows: TGCAGTGCTAGGGGGGGGATGGAGATAGGCAATGAGCAGTTCTTC. Translated: CSARGGMEIGNEQFF.

Ten or more counts support this clonotype. This chain connects TRBV20-1 to TRBJ1-5; D is perhaps TRBD1 (5 bases). V was cut by 3 bases and J by 6 bases, with 18 bases left in between. Germline loops: CDR1 DFQATT, CDR2 SNEGSKA (reference sequence). The CDR3 is made up of 15 amino acids. CDR3 loop: CSARGIGWGGQPQHF. The CDR3 DNA is TGCAGTGCTAGGGGCATCGGGTGGGGCGGTCAGCCCCAGCATTTT.

The chain recombines TRBV4-2 with TRBJ2-7; D tentatively fits TRBD1 or TRBD2 (5 bases each). The CDR3 has 15 residues. Germline lookup yields CDR1 LGHNA and CDR2 YNFKEQ. Trimming cost V 0 bases and J 0 bases, with 9 bases left between them. The CDR3 coding sequence is TGTGCCAGCAGCCAAGATGGGGCGGGCTCCTACGAGCAGTACTTC. Translated, it gives CASSQDGAGSYEQYF.

This clonotype was picked up many times. J is TRBJ1-6 and V is TRBV20-1; no clear D gene. Germline V lookup: CDR1 DFQATT, CDR2 SNEGSKA (reference sequence). V was pared by 2 bases and J by 8 bases, with 16 bases between. This CDR3 spans 15 amino acids. The CDR3 DNA reads TGCAGTGCTAGATGGAGGCCTGATTCTGATTCACCCCTCCACTTT. Amino acids: CSARWRPDSDSPLHF.

The chain employs TRBV5-1 and TRBJ2-1, with a weak D call TRBD1 (6 bases). V lost 0 bases and J lost 7, with 11 bases in between. The CDR3 is 14 amino acids. Germline V lookup: CDR1 SGHRS, CDR2 YFSETQ. The CDR3 spells CASSLEAGVNEQFF. For the CDR3, the DNA is TGCGCCAGCAGCTTGGAGGCAGGGGTGAATGAGCAGTTCTTC.

This clonotype was detected many times. The chain couples TRBV5-1 to TRBJ2-5; 9 nucleotides line up with TRBD2. This CDR3 is 16 amino acids long. Trimming cost V 3 bases and J 10 bases; bases outside gene matches: 16. Germline-derived CDR1 and CDR2 are SGHRS and YFSETQ. CDR3 loop: CASSSRDSGGPVYQYF. Written as DNA, the CDR3 is TGCGCCAGCAGCTCTCGGGATAGCGGGGGCCCTGTGTACCAGTACTTC.

The J gene is TRBJ1-3, the V gene TRBV27; 7 bases are shared with TRBD1. CDR3 size: 16 residues. J lost 4 bases, V lost 5 bases, and 11 bases had no gene match. Germline V gene sequence: CDR1 MNHEY, CDR2 SMNVEV (reference sequence). The CDR3 DNA reads as TGTGCCAGCAGTCCCGGACAGGTGCTGGGAGGAAACACCATATATTTT. Translated: CASSPGQVLGGNTIYF.

The chain has TRBV20-1 and TRBJ2-1; 9 positions match TRBD2. Germline CDR1 reads DFQATT; CDR2 reads SNEGSKA (reference sequence). The CDR3 has 16 residues. Germline trimming cut 3 bases from V and 6 bases from J; bases unmatched to any gene: 12. The CDR3 is CSASFGRLAVGNEQFF. In DNA, the CDR3 is TGCAGTGCTAGTTTTGGTAGACTAGCGGTTGGCAATGAGCAGTTCTTC.